This T cell receptor beta chain emerged from a study of patients and donors after allogeneic stem cell transplantation. TCRdb ran MiXCR on the RT-PCR reads and lists one entry per CDR3 protein. The sample carries 400,000 to 450,000 distinct CDR3 sequences, around 15% recorded once. V lost 4 bases and J lost 2; bases outside the gene matches: 6. The germline CDR1 and CDR2 sequences are SGHRS and YFSETQ. The CDR3 spans 15 residues. The chain joins TRBV5-1 to TRBJ1-5, with 7 bases identical to TRBD1. The sequence derives from a human donor who was either an allogeneic HSCT recipient or a stem cell or donor lymphocyte infusion donor (not recorded which). It is not recorded whose cells these are; they may come from a transplant donor. Sequenced input: blood, either unsorted or a sorted T cell fraction (not recorded which). The DNA for the CDR3 is TGCGCCAGCAGCCTGGACGGGACAGGCAATCAGCCCCAGCATTTT. Translating it yields CASSLDGTGNQPQHF.